The 8 T cell receptor beta chains below were found in one sample sequenced in a study of OX40 agonist ivuxolimab in advanced cancers. TCRdb keeps only in-frame clones here, not all; method: immunoSEQ multiplex PCR. This sample has more than 95,000 clones, with 85% to 95% found just once. The material sequenced was CD4+ or CD8+ T cells sorted from blood, taken in a trial of the OX40 agonist ivuxolimab. Receptor source: an adult with an advanced solid tumor such as melanoma, head and neck, liver or kidney cancer.

This chain uses TRBV5-1 with TRBJ2-1; 9 nucleotides line up with TRBD2. This CDR3 comprises 14 residues. The germline V gene has CDR1 SGHRS and CDR2 YFSETQ. After removal of 0 bases from V and 8 bases from J, the junction contained 3 bases not matched to a gene. The CDR3, as DNA: TGCGCCAGCAGCTTGGAGACTAGCGGCTATGAGCAGTTCTTC. This codes for CASSLETSGYEQFF.

The chain has TRBV7-2 and TRBJ2-2; D gene uncertain. Germline values: CDR1 SGHTA, CDR2 FQGNSA. The CDR3 runs to 14 residues. The germline V and J ends were trimmed by 1 base and 5 bases, with 8 bases remaining between them. Written as DNA, the CDR3 is TGTGCCAGCAGCTTAGTCCAAGGGACCGGGGAGCTGTTTTTT. It codes for CASSLVQGTGELFF.

This chain links TRBV6-5 with TRBJ1-5; D gene uncertain. Trimming left V 8 bases short and J 4 bases short, with 18 bases between. This CDR3 is 15 amino acids long. CDR1 is MNHEY, CDR2 SVGAGI, per germline. The CDR3 sequence is CASSNAGQLNQPQHF. CDR3 coding DNA: TGTGCCAGCTCAAACGCGGGCCAACTTAATCAGCCCCAGCATTTT.

The V and J genes are TRBV4-3 and TRBJ2-1; D may be TRBD2 (6 bases). The germline V gene encodes CDR1 LGHNA and CDR2 YSLEER. CDR3 length: 15 residues. Trimming pared 2 bases from V and 2 bases from J, leaving 10 bases between. The DNA for the CDR3 is TGCGCCAGCAGCCAAAGCGGAGGGACCTACAATGAGCAGTTCTTC. It translates to CASSQSGGTYNEQFF.

The chain has TRBV5-6 and TRBJ2-6; 9 bases fit TRBD1. CDR1 and CDR2 (germline): SGHDT, YYEEEE. The CDR3 is 18 residues long. The ends lost 2 bases at V and 0 bases at J; junction bases unmatched: 6. The chain's CDR3 is CASSFGTGRFSGANVLTF. The DNA of the CDR3 is TGTGCCAGCAGCTTTGGGACAGGGAGATTCTCTGGGGCCAACGTCCTGACTTTC. Filled out from reference TRBV5-6 and TRBJ2-6, the complete variable domain reads DAGVTQSPTHLIKTRGQQVTLRCSPKSGHDTVSWYQQALGQGPQFIFQYYEEEERQRGNFPDRFSGHQFPNYSSELNVNALLLGDSALYLCASSFGTGRFSGANVLTFGAGSRLTVL.

The chain recombines TRBV5-1 with TRBJ1-5, with 9 positions matching TRBD1. V dropped 4 bases and J dropped 2; count of bases not matched to a gene: 1. Germline loops: CDR1 SGHRS, CDR2 YFSETQ. The CDR3 is 14 residues long. CDR3 region: CASSRTGGNQPQHF. CDR3 bases: TGCGCCAGCAGCAGGACAGGGGGCAATCAGCCCCAGCATTTT.

Written as DNA, the CDR3 is TGCGCCAGCAGCTTGGCCAGGGCTAGCGGGACTGACGAGCAGTACTTC. It is translated as CASSLARASGTDEQYF. This chain connects TRBV5-1 to TRBJ2-7; 9 nucleotides align to TRBD2. V was clipped by 0 bases and J by 5 bases; unmatched bases: 9. Germline V lookup: CDR1 SGHRS, CDR2 YFSETQ. This CDR3 is 16 amino acids long.

The chain links TRBV6-5 to TRBJ2-7; D remains ambiguous. Germline CDR1 is MNHEY and CDR2 is SVGAGI. The CDR3 sequence is 13 residues long. V was clipped by 8 bases and J by 3 bases, with 14 bases between them. CDR3 region: CASRNPTGYEQYF. CDR3 DNA sequence: TGTGCCAGCCGGAATCCGACTGGCTACGAGCAGTACTTC.